One and the same sample provided the 28 T cell receptor beta chains below, sequenced in a study of blood T cell repertoires in COVID-19. Clones were read by immunoSEQ multiplex PCR, and TCRdb kept only the in-frame ones, dropping some. The sample includes approximately 320,000 clones, approximately 89% of them seen just once. The sample was peripheral blood. These receptors were obtained from a woman in her 30s with COVID-19, enrolled during active disease.

This clone has at least ten counts. The chain joins TRBV3-1 (or the pseudogene TRBV3-2) to TRBJ2-1, with TRBD2 matching 15 bases. The CDR3 sequence is 20 residues long. Germline lookup yields CDR1 LGHDT and CDR2 YNNKEL (reference sequence). The V segment lost 3 bases and the J segment 0 bases; nucleotides outside the gene matches: 9. This CDR3 reads CASSQVGTSGGPYSYNEQFF. The CDR3 bases are TGTGCCAGCAGCCAGGTAGGGACTAGCGGGGGGCCTTACTCCTACAATGAGCAGTTCTTC.

This clone was detected once. CDR3 sequence (DNA): TGTGCCAGCTTACTAGCGGGGGGGAATGAGCAGTTCTTC. Amino acid sequence: CASLLAGGNEQFF. The V and J genes are TRBV3-1 (or the pseudogene TRBV3-2) and TRBJ2-1, with 13 bases that match TRBD2. There are 13 residues in the CDR3. Germline V gives CDR1 LGHDT, CDR2 YNNKEL (reference sequence). The V segment lost 8 bases and the J segment 7 bases; nucleotides outside the gene matches: 2.

A few counts support this clone. The chain uses TRBV6-6 and TRBJ1-1; no clear D. The ends were cut back, 2 bases at V and 4 bases at J, with 11 bases in the middle. Germline assignment: CDR1 MNHNY and CDR2 SVGAGI (reference sequence). The CDR3 sequence is 14 residues long. CDR3 sequence: CASSYVLEGTEAFF. CDR3 DNA sequence: TGTGCCAGCAGTTACGTGTTGGAGGGCACTGAAGCTTTCTTT.

This chain links TRBV11-2 with TRBJ2-7, with D perhaps matching TRBD1 (6 bases). V was clipped by 10 bases and J by 7 bases, with 20 bases between them. This CDR3 is 13 amino acids long. The V gene's germline CDR1 is SGHAT and CDR2 FQNNGV. CDR3 loop: CATWGIDRQEQYF. CDR3 nucleotides: TGTGCCACCTGGGGCATAGACAGGCAAGAGCAGTACTTC.

This chain links TRBV11-2 with TRBJ1-5, with 8 bases aligning to TRBD1. The CDR3 covers 13 residues. Germline V gene lookup returns CDR1 SGHAT and CDR2 FQNNGV. The V gene end was trimmed by 4 bases and the J gene end by 5 bases; junction bases not matched to a gene: 1. Here the CDR3 reads CASSWTGYQPQHF. CDR3 DNA sequence: TGTGCCAGCAGCTGGACAGGGTATCAGCCCCAGCATTTT.

This clone was recorded only once. This chain joins TRBV19 and TRBJ1-5; D remains unclear. The V end lost 3 bases, the J end lost 1 base, and 10 bases lay between the germline ends. The CDR3 runs to 15 residues. CDR1 is LNHDA, CDR2 SQIVND, per germline (reference sequence). In DNA, the CDR3 is TGTGCCAGTAGTATCGGCAGGTCGAGCAATCAGCCCCAGCATTTT. As protein: CASSIGRSSNQPQHF. Based on the CDR3 plus reference TRBV19 and TRBJ1-5, the full variable domain is DGGITQSPKYLFRKEGQNVTLSCEQNLNHDAMYWYRQDPGQGLRLIYYSQIVNDFQKGDIAEGYSVSREKKESFPLTVTSAQKNPTAFYLCASSIGRSSNQPQHFGDGTRLSIL.

This chain uses TRBV6-1 with TRBJ1-5; D perhaps matches TRBD1 (6 bases). V lost 1 base, J lost 5 bases, and 9 bases lay in between. This CDR3 comprises 14 residues. CDR1 MNHNS and CDR2 SASEGT come from the germline V gene. The CDR3 DNA sequence: TGTGCCAGCAGTGAAGGCAGGGGAGATCAGCCCCAGCATTTT. Protein sequence: CASSEGRGDQPQHF.

CDR3 sequence reads: CASSERTALATNEKLFF. Here the CDR3 DNA reads TGTGCCAGCAGCGAGAGGACAGCCCTTGCAACTAATGAAAAACTGTTTTTT. This chain links TRBV9 with TRBJ1-4; weak D call: TRBD1 (6 bases). Germline V gene data show CDR1 as SGDLS and CDR2 as YYNGEE. Trimming stripped 3 bases from V and 0 bases from J, with 15 bases between. The CDR3 extends over 17 amino acids. The full variable domain, its missing parts supplied by reference TRBV9 and TRBJ1-4, is DSGVTQTPKHLITATGQRVTLRCSPRSGDLSVYWYQQSLDQGLQFLIQYYNGEERAKGNILERFSAQQFPDLHSELNLSSLELGDSALYFCASSERTALATNEKLFFGSGTQLSVL.

The chain carries TRBV6-4 and TRBJ1-5; D ambiguous. Germline V CDR1 and CDR2: MRHNA, SNTAGT. The CDR3 covers 13 residues. The V end lost 6 bases, the J end lost 7 bases, and 13 bases lay between the germline ends. This chain's CDR3 is CASSSVPRQPQHF. The CDR3 DNA reads as TGTGCCAGCAGCTCCGTCCCCAGGCAGCCCCAGCATTTT.

The chain uses TRBV12-5 and TRBJ1-1; D remains ambiguous. V was trimmed by 8 bases and J by 4 bases, leaving 8 bases between them. The germline gives CDR1 LGHNT, CDR2 FRNRAP. The CDR3 sequence is 11 residues long. The CDR3 nucleotides read TGTGCTAGTCGGGTGGGCACTGAAGCTTTCTTT. It yields the protein CASRVGTEAFF.

The rearrangement links TRBV19 to TRBJ1-6; the match to TRBD1 covers 7 bases. There are 16 residues in the CDR3. Looked up from germline, CDR1 is LNHDA and CDR2 is SQIVND (reference sequence). The V gene end was trimmed by 5 bases and the J gene end by 0 bases; junction bases not matched to a gene: 4. Here the CDR3 reads CASSARQGSYNSPLHF. CDR3 sequence (DNA): TGTGCCAGTAGTGCCCGACAGGGCTCCTATAATTCACCCCTCCACTTT.

Only a few counts were recorded for this clone. V gene TRBV5-1 combines with J gene TRBJ2-7; D gene uncertain. The length of the CDR3 is 17 residues. The V end lost 0 bases, the J end lost 1 base, and 17 bases lay between the germline ends. Germline V lookup: CDR1 SGHRS, CDR2 YFSETQ. In DNA form, the CDR3 reads TGCGCCAGCAGCTTGGTCGGCGACAAAACCCTTTCCTACGAGCAGTACTTC. It yields the protein CASSLVGDKTLSYEQYF.

The count of this clone is one. The rearrangement links TRBV2 to TRBJ2-4; D is perhaps TRBD2 (7 bases). Germline V lookup: CDR1 SNHLY, CDR2 FYNNEI. There are 13 residues in the CDR3. V was clipped by 10 bases and J by 7 bases, with 17 bases between them. CDR3 protein: CAILRGAHNIQYF. The CDR3 DNA reads as TGTGCCATCCTCCGGGGGGCACATAACATTCAGTACTTC.

This chain uses TRBV18 with TRBJ1-2, with 10 nucleotides matching TRBD1. V was pared by 3 bases and J by 5 bases, with 3 bases of the junction left unmatched. The CDR3 is 14 amino acids. CDR1 is KGHSH and CDR2 is LQKENI in the germline V gene. In nucleotides, the CDR3 is TGTGCCAGCTCACCGGGACAGGGGATTTATGGCTACACCTTC. This translates into CASSPGQGIYGYTF.

The chain uses TRBV7-6 and TRBJ1-1, with D possibly matching TRBD1 (5 bases). The V end lost 5 bases, the J end lost 1 base, and 11 bases lay between the germline ends. This CDR3 is built from 14 residues. The germline CDR1 and CDR2 sequences are SGHVS and FNYEAQ. The CDR3 region is CASSQGHTNTEAFF. The CDR3 DNA is TGTGCCAGCAGCCAAGGACATACGAACACTGAAGCTTTCTTT. The full variable domain, with the rest looked up from reference TRBV7-6 and TRBJ1-1, is GAGVSQSPRYKVTKRGQDVALRCDPISGHVSLYWYRQALGQGPEFLTYFNYEAQQDKSGLPNDRFSAERPEGSISTLTIQRTEQRDSAMYRCASSQGHTNTEAFFGQGTRLTVV.

This rearrangement joins TRBV7-9 to TRBJ1-2; 7 positions match TRBD1. V was pared by 5 bases and J by 4 bases, with 4 bases of the junction left unmatched. The CDR3 spans 13 residues. Germline CDR1 reads SEHNR; CDR2 reads FQNEAQ (reference sequence). The CDR3 loop is CASSPGTVYGYTF. The CDR3, as DNA: TGTGCCAGCAGCCCTGGGACAGTCTATGGCTACACCTTC.

The V call is TRBV11-2, the J call TRBJ2-3, with D possibly TRBD1 on 6 matching bases. The CDR3 totals 14 residues. Trimming took 0 bases from V and 9 from J, leaving 13 bases between them. From germline, CDR1 is SGHAT and CDR2 FQNNGV. The CDR3: CASSLEGSRGTQYF. In nucleotides, the CDR3 is TGTGCCAGCAGCTTAGAGGGCTCCAGGGGAACGCAGTATTTT.

V gene TRBV30 combines with J gene TRBJ1-5; the D gene is possibly TRBD1 (5 bases). The CDR3 is 13 amino acids. CDR1 and CDR2 (germline): GTSNPN, SVGIG (reference sequence). The ends were cut back, 3 bases at V and 3 bases at J, with 9 bases in the middle. DNA of the CDR3: TGTGCCTGGAGGCGCAGGGCCAATCAGCCCCAGCATTTT. Translated, it gives CAWRRRANQPQHF.

This clone has more than one count but fewer than ten. The CDR3 loop reads CASLKVGGTEAFF. CDR3 bases: TGTGCCAGCCTAAAGGTGGGGGGAACTGAAGCTTTCTTT. V is TRBV2 and J is TRBJ1-1; tentatively, D is TRBD1 (5 bases). V was pared by 8 bases and J by 5 bases, with 15 bases between. The CDR3 covers 13 residues. Germline V gene sequence: CDR1 SNHLY, CDR2 FYNNEI.

The rearrangement links TRBV27 to TRBJ1-1; 7 bases align to TRBD1. The germline V gene has CDR1 MNHEY and CDR2 SMNVEV (reference sequence). J gave up 8 bases and V 3 bases, and 6 bases lay outside the gene matches. The CDR3 sequence is 13 residues long. This CDR3 is CASSFKMDREAFF. The DNA of the CDR3 is TGTGCCAGCAGTTTCAAAATGGACAGGGAAGCTTTCTTT.

V and J are TRBV4-1 and TRBJ1-2; tentative D call: TRBD1 (6 bases). Trimming removed 2 bases at V and 3 bases at J, with 13 bases between. There are 15 residues in the CDR3. Germline CDR1 MGHRA, CDR2 YSYEKL. Here the CDR3 reads CASSQSPGVDYGYTF. The DNA for the CDR3 is TGCGCCAGCAGCCAATCCCCAGGGGTGGACTATGGCTACACCTTC.

The chain joins TRBV6-5 to TRBJ1-1, with TRBD1 identical over 8 bases. Unmatched junction bases numbered 3, after V lost 0 bases and J lost 3 bases. This CDR3 spans 15 amino acids. Germline lookup yields CDR1 MNHEY and CDR2 SVGAGI. In DNA, the CDR3 is TGTGCCAGCAGTTACTCCACAGGGGGGGACACTGAAGCTTTCTTT. This translates into CASSYSTGGDTEAFF.

The chain links TRBV27 to TRBJ1-1; a possible D gene is TRBD1 (5 bases). V was pared by 3 bases and J by 0 bases, with 20 bases between. Germline lookup yields CDR1 MNHEY and CDR2 SMNVEV (reference sequence). The CDR3 runs 18 residues. The CDR3 sequence is CASSFRASTIHMNTEAFF. The CDR3 coding sequence is TGTGCCAGCAGTTTCAGGGCCTCAACCATACACATGAACACTGAAGCTTTCTTT.

The V call is TRBV4-1, the J call TRBJ2-1; D might be TRBD2 (6 bases). Germline V gene lookup returns CDR1 MGHRA and CDR2 YSYEKL. This CDR3 has 16 amino acids. The germline V and J ends were trimmed by 4 bases and 1 base, with 14 bases remaining between them. The CDR3: CASSLTGGPSYNEQFF. Here the CDR3 DNA reads TGCGCCAGCAGCCTGACCGGGGGACCTTCCTACAATGAGCAGTTCTTC.

The chain combines TRBV4-1 with TRBJ2-3; 8 nucleotides match TRBD1. Germline-derived CDR1 and CDR2 are MGHRA and YSYEKL. The CDR3 loop spans 17 amino acids. V was clipped by 2 bases and J by 9 bases; unmatched bases: 16. Here the CDR3 DNA reads TGCGCCAGCAGCCAAAAGTTCGGCCCGGACAGGGTCAGCACGCAGTATTTT. Translation: CASSQKFGPDRVSTQYF.

This chain links TRBV19 with TRBJ1-1; a possible D gene is TRBD1 (6 bases). The germline gives CDR1 LNHDA, CDR2 SQIVND (reference sequence). This CDR3 contains 14 residues. With 5 bases removed from V and 0 bases from J, the gap between germline ends came to 10 bases. The CDR3 DNA is TGTGCCAGTAGTGACGGACAGATGAACACTGAAGCTTTCTTT. Its translation: CASSDGQMNTEAFF.

The V call is TRBV7-9, the J call TRBJ2-1; TRBD1 matches 7 bases. The J segment lost 4 bases and the V segment lost 5 bases, leaving 11 bases of the junction unmatched. The length of the CDR3 is 16 residues. In germline, CDR1 is SEHNR, CDR2 FQNEAQ (reference sequence). The CDR3: CASSPLLGQLYNEQFF. CDR3 DNA sequence: TGTGCCAGCAGCCCCCTTTTGGGACAGCTGTACAATGAGCAGTTCTTC.

With respect to this clone: Other DNA sequences in the same sample also yield this CDR3. This chain links TRBV30 with TRBJ2-4; 8 bases are shared with TRBD1. Looked up from germline, CDR1 is GTSNPN and CDR2 is SVGIG (reference sequence). This CDR3 spans 15 amino acids. V lost 3 bases and J lost 0; bases outside the gene matches: 4. The CDR3 sequence is CAWSLQGVAKNIQYF. The CDR3 coding sequence is TGTGCCTGGAGCCTACAGGGGGTAGCCAAAAACATTCAGTACTTC.